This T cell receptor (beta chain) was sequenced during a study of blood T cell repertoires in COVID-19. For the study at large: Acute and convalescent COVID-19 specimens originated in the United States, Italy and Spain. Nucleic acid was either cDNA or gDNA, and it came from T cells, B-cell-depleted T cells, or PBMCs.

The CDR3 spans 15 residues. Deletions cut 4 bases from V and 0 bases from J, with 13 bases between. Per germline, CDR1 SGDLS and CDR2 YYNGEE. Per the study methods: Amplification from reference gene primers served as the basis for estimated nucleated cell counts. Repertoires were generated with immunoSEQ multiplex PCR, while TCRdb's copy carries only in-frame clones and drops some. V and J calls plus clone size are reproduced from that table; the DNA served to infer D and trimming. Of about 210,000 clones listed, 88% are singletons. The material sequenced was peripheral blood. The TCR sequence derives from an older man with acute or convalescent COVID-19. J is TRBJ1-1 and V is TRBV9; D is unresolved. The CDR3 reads CASSSQTAMNTEAFF. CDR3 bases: TGTGCCAGCAGCTCCCAAACAGCAATGAACACTGAAGCTTTCTTT.